This T cell receptor (beta chain) is from a study of OX40 agonist ivuxolimab in advanced cancers. The wider study: Patients were dosed intravenously with ivuxolimab at 0.01 to 10 mg/kg every 2 weeks. Patients receiving dose escalation had hepatocellular carcinoma, melanoma, renal cell or head and neck cancer. Those enrolled were approximately 78% male, with a mean age of roughly 60 years and ages from about 20 to 85. Under the entry rules, prior anti-PD-1, anti-PD-L1 or anti-CTLA-4 therapy was allowed, and 35% to 40% had some.

To note about this clone: Other DNA sequences in this sample translate to the same CDR3.

The repertoire was sequenced with immunoSEQ multiplex PCR; TCRdb's copy has only in-frame clones and lacks some. The repertoire has fewer than 15,000 clones, more than 75% of them found once; the top ten carry about a third. The ends lost 1 base at V and 3 bases at J; junction bases unmatched: 1. The CDR3 is 14 amino acids. The germline gives CDR1 SEHNR, CDR2 FQNEAQ (reference sequence). This sample comprised CD4+ or CD8+ T cells sorted from blood, obtained in a trial of the OX40 agonist ivuxolimab. V gene TRBV7-9 combines with J gene TRBJ2-3, with 7 bases lining up with TRBD2. This TCR was sampled from an adult with an advanced solid tumor such as melanoma, head and neck, liver or kidney cancer. The CDR3 bases are TGTGCCAGCAGCTTAGTGGGGGGGACAGATACGCAGTATTTT. Protein sequence: CASSLVGGTDTQYF.